This T cell receptor beta chain came from a study of blood T cells in healthy people across ages. The CDR3 is 14 amino acids. CDR1 is DFQATT and CDR2 is SNEGSKA in the germline V gene (reference sequence). Using a J-beta primer mix together with a sample-barcoded 5' primer, a second PCR was run for roughly 7 to 12 cycles. Via MiXCR, TCRdb re-called the 5' RACE reads, giving one row per CDR3 protein. The repertoire consists of about 640,000 distinct CDR3 sequences, with approximately 30% occurring once and the leading ten covering around 14%. This clonotype was detected only a few times. A junction boundary mismatches the germline segment, possibly from a read error.

The source is a woman over 75 in good health. Sequencing was done on a sample of blood. The chain carries TRBV20-1 and TRBJ1-6, with 7 bases fitting TRBD1. CDR3 nucleotides: TGCAGTGCTTTTTCCGACAGGGATAATTCACCCCCCCACTTT. Amino acid sequence: CSAFSDRDNSPPHF.